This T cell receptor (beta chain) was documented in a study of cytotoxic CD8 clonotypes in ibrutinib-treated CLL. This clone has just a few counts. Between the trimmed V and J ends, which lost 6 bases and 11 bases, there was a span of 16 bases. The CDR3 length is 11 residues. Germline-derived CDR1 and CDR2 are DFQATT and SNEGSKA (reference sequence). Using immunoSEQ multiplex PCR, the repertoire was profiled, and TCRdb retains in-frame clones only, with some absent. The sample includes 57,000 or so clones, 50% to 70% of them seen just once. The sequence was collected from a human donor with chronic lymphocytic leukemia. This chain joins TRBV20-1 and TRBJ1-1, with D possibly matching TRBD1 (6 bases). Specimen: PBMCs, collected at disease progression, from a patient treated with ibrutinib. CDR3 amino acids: CSAAGGGVAFF. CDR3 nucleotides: TGCAGTGCCGCGGGGGGCGGGGTGGCTTTCTTT.